This T cell receptor beta chain was identified during a study of prognosis after radiotherapy for stage I lung cancer. At each of two time points, about 6 milliliters of venous blood were taken. This clonotype was detected many times. Multiplex PCR, run in two rounds, amplified TCR beta CDR3 from genomic DNA. For every TRBV and TRBJ gene, a specific primer was used in first-round PCR. TCRdb re-analysed the multiplex PCR reads in MiXCR, keeping a single row per CDR3 protein. The data hold tens of thousands of distinct CDR3 sequences, with approximately 31% observed a single time. Sample: PBMCs, taken before or after stereotactic body radiation therapy (not recorded which). This receptor was identified in a donor of 50 years or more with non-small cell lung cancer.

This CDR3 is CASKLGQPTYEQYF. The CDR3, as DNA: TGTGCCAGCAAGCTAGGACAGCCGACCTACGAGCAGTACTTC. This chain connects TRBV6-1 to TRBJ2-7; D might be TRBD1 (6 bases). The germline V gene has CDR1 MNHNS and CDR2 SASEGT. Trimming removed 7 bases at V and 2 bases at J, with 15 bases between. The CDR3 length is 14 residues.